The entry that follows covers one T cell receptor beta chain sequence. Antigen: not known. This CDR3 comprises 15 residues. V was clipped by 4 bases and J by 1 base, with 14 bases between them. CDR1 SGHRS and CDR2 YFSETQ come from the germline V gene. The data were taken from a study of T cell responses to AZD1222 COVID-19 vaccine. The repertoire was sequenced with immunoSEQ multiplex PCR; TCRdb's copy has only in-frame clones and lacks some. The sample has some 150,000 clones, about nine tenths seen once. The study's findings and limits: Vaccine-associated CD4 TCRs ranged over spike, dominating at 160-218 and 743-854. AZD1222 recipients seropositive at baseline numbered only six or seven.

The specimen was peripheral blood, collected on day 0 of MenACWY control vaccination. The rearrangement uses TRBV5-1 and TRBJ1-1; TRBD1 might be the D (6 bases). The sequence was obtained from an adult in good health. Here the CDR3 reads CASSTGTAENTEAFF. In nucleotides, the CDR3 is TGCGCCAGCAGCACAGGGACGGCTGAGAACACTGAAGCTTTCTTT.